This T cell receptor (beta chain) came from a study of blood T cell repertoires in COVID-19. Germline V lookup: CDR1 LGHNA, CDR2 YNFKEQ. The length of the CDR3 is 15 residues. Trimming left V 1 base short and J 4 bases short, with 10 bases between. Sequencing was performed with immunoSEQ multiplex PCR; in TCRdb, only in-frame clones are kept and a portion is missing. The sample contains around 71,000 clones, around 83% of which appear only once. The source of this sequence is a man under 40 with COVID-19, enrolled during active disease. The chain recombines TRBV4-2 with TRBJ2-2; D is perhaps TRBD2 (6 bases). Sequencing was performed on peripheral blood. CDR3 sequence (DNA): TGTGCCAGCAGCCAAGCGGCGGGGAGCACCGGGGAGCTGTTTTTT. Protein sequence: CASSQAAGSTGELFF.